Many counts were recorded for the clone carrying this T cell receptor beta chain. What it binds is not known. The same CDR3 is also encoded by other DNA sequences in this sample. These data belong to a study of beta chain features in type 1 diabetes. Study findings and constraints: Shorter TCRB CDR3s, moderately but significantly so, marked every one of the four CD4+ subsets in Type 1 diabetes patients. Possibly, sequencing cDNA over-represented cells that had high TCR expression levels. At VDJ recombination sites, type 1 diabetes patients had fewer insertions and more deleted nucleotides.

The CDR3 loop spans 11 amino acids. Trimming shortened V by 6 bases and J by 3 bases, and 4 bases separated the two germline ends. From germline, CDR1 is ENHRY and CDR2 SYGVKD. Expressed TCRB transcripts got sequenced, as all isolated RNA was reverse transcribed. Libraries were prepared by immunoSEQ multiplex PCR; TCRdb keeps only in-frame clonotypes and omits some of them. The sample consists of hundreds of thousands of clones, around 15% of them appearing once. The chain employs TRBV10-3 and TRBJ2-3; D call uncertain. This TCR was sampled from a man between 18 and 35 years old in good health. Sample: naive CD4+ T cells from blood. The CDR3 protein is CAIRDTDTQYF. CDR3 sequence (DNA): TGTGCCATCAGGGATACAGATACGCAGTATTTT.